The 20 T cell receptor beta chains given below trace back to one sample, sequenced in a study of CD8+ T cells in alopecia areata. TCR sequencing used cDNA made by reverse transcription of extracted RNA. Clones were read by immunoSEQ multiplex PCR, and TCRdb kept only the in-frame ones, dropping some. Here the sample spans roughly 150,000 clones, 40% to 65% being singletons. Sequenced here: CD8+ T cells sorted from blood, sampled at week 0. The receptors stem from a human donor with alopecia areata.

The genes are TRBV29-1 and TRBJ2-1, with D tentatively TRBD1 (6 bases). V lost 3 bases to trimming and J lost 7 bases, with 10 bases between them. The CDR3 covers 12 residues. The V gene's germline CDR1 is SQVTM and CDR2 ANQGSEA. The CDR3 sequence: CSVEDRPNEQFF. The CDR3, as DNA: TGCAGCGTTGAGGACAGACCAAATGAGCAGTTCTTC.

This chain uses TRBV30 with TRBJ1-2; 7 nucleotides line up with TRBD1. CDR3 length: 13 residues. Germline-derived CDR1 and CDR2 are GTSNPN and SVGIG (reference sequence). V trimming: 0 bases; J trimming: 8 bases; junction bases outside the gene matches: 6. CDR3 nucleotides: TGTGCCTGGAGTGTACAGGGGTGGTCCGGCTACACCTTC. Translated, it gives CAWSVQGWSGYTF.

This chain links TRBV5-1 with TRBJ2-7, with D possibly TRBD2 on 6 matching bases. This CDR3 comprises 13 residues. V was cut by 5 bases and J by 4 bases, with 13 bases left in between. Germline CDR1 reads SGHRS; CDR2 reads YFSETQ. The CDR3 loop reads CASSLTGTYEQYF. CDR3 coding DNA: TGCGCCAGCAGTCTTACCGGGACTTACGAGCAGTACTTC.

As regards this clone: At the DNA level, this CDR3 is encoded by other sequences in the same sample as well. The CDR3 DNA reads as TGTGCCAGCAGTTACTCAGGGGTTACTGAAGCTTTCTTT. The encoded protein is CASSYSGVTEAFF. V usage is TRBV6-5 and J usage is TRBJ1-1, with TRBD1 as a possible D gene (5 bases). The V end lost 0 bases, the J end lost 5 bases, and 7 bases lay between the germline ends. Germline V CDR1 and CDR2: MNHEY, SVGAGI. CDR3 length: 13 residues.

This clone was recorded a few times. The chain has TRBV19 and TRBJ2-3; D gene unclear. The CDR3 totals 12 residues. Germline V gene lookup returns CDR1 LNHDA and CDR2 SQIVND (reference sequence). The ends were cut back, 6 bases at V and 5 bases at J, with 9 bases in the middle. The CDR3 sequence: CASRAGLDTQYF. The CDR3 nucleotides are TGTGCCAGTAGGGCTGGTCTAGATACGCAGTATTTT.

The V and J genes are TRBV29-1 and TRBJ2-5; the match to TRBD2 covers 11 bases. Trimming at V came to 2 bases and at J to 4 bases, leaving 9 bases not matched to a gene. The CDR3 extends over 16 amino acids. Germline CDR1 and CDR2: SQVTM and ANQGSEA. This CDR3 is CSVERGSGGAGETQYF. In DNA, the CDR3 is TGCAGCGTTGAAAGAGGTAGCGGGGGGGCCGGAGAGACCCAGTACTTC. Full variable domain (rest looked up from reference TRBV29-1 and TRBJ2-5): SAVISQKPSRDICQRGTSLTIQCQVDSQVTMMFWYRQQPGQSLTLIATANQGSEATYESGFVIDKFPISRPNLTFSTLTVSNMSPEDSSIYLCSVERGSGGAGETQYFGPGTRLLVL.

V usage is TRBV13 and J usage is TRBJ2-2, with D uncertain. Germline CDR1 PRHDT, CDR2 FYEKMQ (reference sequence). The CDR3 loop spans 14 amino acids. The germline V and J ends were trimmed by 5 bases and 1 base, with 8 bases remaining between them. CDR3 sequence reads: CASSPLENTGELFF. The CDR3 DNA is TGTGCCAGCAGCCCCCTCGAGAACACCGGGGAGCTGTTTTTT.

This clone was counted once. The chain uses TRBV7-2 and TRBJ2-1; 10 positions match TRBD2. V was pared by 6 bases and J by 1 base, with 3 bases of the junction left unmatched. The germline V gene has CDR1 SGHTA and CDR2 FQGNSA. This CDR3 is built from 15 residues. DNA of the CDR3: TGTGCCAGCAGACCGACTAGCGGGTCCTACAATGAGCAGTTCTTC. Amino acids: CASRPTSGSYNEQFF.

This clone has more than one count but fewer than ten. This chain links TRBV30 with TRBJ1-1, with 10 bases fitting TRBD1. Germline CDR1 and CDR2: GTSNPN and SVGIG (reference sequence). The CDR3 covers 12 residues. J gave up 6 bases and V 8 bases, and 6 bases lay outside the gene matches. This CDR3 is CASRTGGSEAFF. In DNA form, the CDR3 reads TGTGCCAGTAGGACAGGGGGTTCTGAAGCTTTCTTT.

The rearrangement joins TRBV6-4 to TRBJ2-1, with D perhaps matching TRBD2 (7 bases). The germline V and J ends were trimmed by 4 bases and 5 bases, with 15 bases remaining between them. This CDR3 is built from 15 residues. The germline V gene has CDR1 MRHNA and CDR2 SNTAGT. The CDR3 sequence: CASSARGAGNNEQFF. As DNA, the CDR3 is TGTGCCAGCAGTGCCCGGGGGGCGGGGAACAATGAGCAGTTCTTC.

The chain links TRBV29-1 to TRBJ1-1; D is undetermined. The CDR3 runs to 12 residues. The germline gives CDR1 SQVTM, CDR2 ANQGSEA. The V and J ends lost 3 bases and 3 bases respectively, with 8 bases between them. The CDR3 coding sequence is TGCAGCGTTGATCCGGGTTACACTGAAGCTTTCTTT. This gives the protein CSVDPGYTEAFF.

The chain uses TRBV4-1 and TRBJ2-3; D unclear. The V gene's germline CDR1 is MGHRA and CDR2 YSYEKL. The CDR3 is 14 residues long. Trimming pared 0 bases from V and 4 bases from J, leaving 8 bases between. CDR3 protein: CASSQEPAADTQYF. In DNA, the CDR3 is TGCGCCAGCAGCCAAGAACCCGCGGCAGATACGCAGTATTTT.

This clone was detected only a few times. The V call is TRBV29-1, the J call TRBJ2-6, with D maybe TRBD1 (5 bases). The CDR3 totals 15 residues. Germline CDR1 is SQVTM and CDR2 is ANQGSEA. V was clipped by 0 bases and J by 2 bases, with 8 bases between them. The CDR3 region is CSVEDIGAGANVLTF. CDR3 DNA: TGCAGCGTTGAAGACATAGGGGCTGGGGCCAACGTCCTGACTTTC. The complete variable domain, with remaining parts taken from reference TRBV29-1 and TRBJ2-6, reads SAVISQKPSRDICQRGTSLTIQCQVDSQVTMMFWYRQQPGQSLTLIATANQGSEATYESGFVIDKFPISRPNLTFSTLTVSNMSPEDSSIYLCSVEDIGAGANVLTFGAGSRLTVL.

This chain joins TRBV4-1 and TRBJ1-6; D is unresolved. The ends were cut back, 1 base at V and 7 bases at J, with 11 bases in the middle. Germline assignment: CDR1 MGHRA and CDR2 YSYEKL. This CDR3 has 15 amino acids. The CDR3 sequence: CASSQGQAGNSPLHF. DNA for the CDR3: TGCGCCAGCAGCCAAGGGCAGGCGGGCAATTCACCCCTCCACTTT.

To note about this clone: In the same sample, other DNA sequences code for this CDR3. V gene TRBV29-1 combines with J gene TRBJ1-1; D remains ambiguous. Germline V lookup: CDR1 SQVTM, CDR2 ANQGSEA. Trimming stripped 1 base from V and 1 base from J, with 4 bases between. This CDR3 has 12 residues. The DNA of the CDR3 is TGCAGCGTTGAAGGTGGGAACACTGAAGCTTTCTTT. Amino acid sequence: CSVEGGNTEAFF.

The chain is built from TRBV27 and TRBJ1-2, with a tentative D call TRBD1 (5 bases). The V end lost 8 bases, the J end lost 8 bases, and 12 bases lay between the germline ends. Germline V CDR1 and CDR2: MNHEY, SMNVEV (reference sequence). The CDR3 extends over 11 amino acids. In nucleotides, the CDR3 is TGTGCCAGCGGCCAGGGATACGGCTACACCTTC. Amino acids: CASGQGYGYTF.

V gene TRBV28 combines with J gene TRBJ2-7; 12 bases are shared with TRBD2. The ends lost 6 bases at V and 3 bases at J; junction bases unmatched: 6. This CDR3 contains 15 residues. The germline gives CDR1 MDHEN, CDR2 SYDVKM. CDR3 DNA: TGTGCCAGCAGCCCGCTAGCGGGGGGGCTCTACGAGCAGTACTTC. Residues: CASSPLAGGLYEQYF.

The rearrangement uses TRBV30 and TRBJ2-3, with TRBD2 matching 9 bases. V dropped 8 bases and J dropped 2; count of bases not matched to a gene: 5. CDR3 length: 13 residues. Per the germline V gene, CDR1 is GTSNPN and CDR2 is SVGIG (reference sequence). CDR3 coding DNA: TGTGCCACCAGCGGGGGGCCCACAGATACGCAGTATTTT. Translation: CATSGGPTDTQYF.

The V call is TRBV2, the J call TRBJ1-2, with D uncertain. V was shortened by 2 bases and J by 7 bases, with 8 bases between the two germline ends. CDR3 length equals 12 residues. CDR1 is SNHLY and CDR2 is FYNNEI in the germline V gene. CDR3 DNA sequence: TGTGCCAGCAGTGAACGTAAAGGTGGCTACACCTTC. This gives the protein CASSERKGGYTF.

The J gene is TRBJ1-5, the V gene TRBV6-5; 10 bases are shared with TRBD1. The CDR3 sequence is 14 residues long. V shed 5 bases and J 4 bases; nucleotides not matched to a gene: 2. Germline values: CDR1 MNHEY, CDR2 SVGAGI. The CDR3 loop is CASSPGQGNQPQHF. For the CDR3, the DNA is TGTGCCAGCAGTCCGGGACAGGGGAATCAGCCCCAGCATTTT.